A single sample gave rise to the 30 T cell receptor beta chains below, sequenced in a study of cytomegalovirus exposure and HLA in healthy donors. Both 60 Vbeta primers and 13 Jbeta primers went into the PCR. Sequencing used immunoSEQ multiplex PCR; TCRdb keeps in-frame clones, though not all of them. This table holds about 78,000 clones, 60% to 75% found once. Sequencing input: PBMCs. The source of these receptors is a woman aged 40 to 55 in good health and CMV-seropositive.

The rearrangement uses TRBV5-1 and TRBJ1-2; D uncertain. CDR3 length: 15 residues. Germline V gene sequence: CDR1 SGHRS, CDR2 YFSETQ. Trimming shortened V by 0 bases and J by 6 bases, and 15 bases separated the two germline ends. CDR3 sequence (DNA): TGCGCCAGCAGCTTGGAACCCGGCCGAGGCGATGGCTACACCTTC. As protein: CASSLEPGRGDGYTF.

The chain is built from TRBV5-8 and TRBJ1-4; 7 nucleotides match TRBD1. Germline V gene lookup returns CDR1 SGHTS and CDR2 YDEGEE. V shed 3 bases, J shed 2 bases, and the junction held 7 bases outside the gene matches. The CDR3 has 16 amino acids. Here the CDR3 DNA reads TGTGCCAGCAGCTCGACAGGGTTAGGCACTAATGAAAAACTGTTTTTT. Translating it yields CASSSTGLGTNEKLFF.

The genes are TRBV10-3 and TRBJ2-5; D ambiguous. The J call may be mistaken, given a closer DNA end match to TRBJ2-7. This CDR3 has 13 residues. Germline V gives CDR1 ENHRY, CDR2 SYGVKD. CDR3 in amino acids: CAISEWASYEQYF. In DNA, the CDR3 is TGTGCCATCAGTGAGTGGGCGAGCTACGAGCAGTACTTC.

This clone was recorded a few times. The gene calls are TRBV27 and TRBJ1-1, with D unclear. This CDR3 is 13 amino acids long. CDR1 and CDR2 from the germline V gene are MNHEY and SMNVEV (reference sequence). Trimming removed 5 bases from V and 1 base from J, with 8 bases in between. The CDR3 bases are TGTGCCAGCAGTCCGTCAGGGAACACTGAAGCTTTCTTT. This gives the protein CASSPSGNTEAFF.

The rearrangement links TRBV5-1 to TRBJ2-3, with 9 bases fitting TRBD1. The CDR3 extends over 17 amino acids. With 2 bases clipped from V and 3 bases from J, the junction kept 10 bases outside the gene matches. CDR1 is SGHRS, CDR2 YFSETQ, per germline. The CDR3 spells CASSLRGGGQGTDTQYF. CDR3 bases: TGCGCCAGCAGCTTACGAGGGGGGGGACAGGGAACAGATACGCAGTATTTT.

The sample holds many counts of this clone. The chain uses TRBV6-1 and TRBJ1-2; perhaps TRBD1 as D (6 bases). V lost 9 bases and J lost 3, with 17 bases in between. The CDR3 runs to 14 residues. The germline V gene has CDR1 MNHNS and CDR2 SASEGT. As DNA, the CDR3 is TGTGCCAGTTTGTCCTCACAGGGCTACTATGGCTACACCTTC. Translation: CASLSSQGYYGYTF.

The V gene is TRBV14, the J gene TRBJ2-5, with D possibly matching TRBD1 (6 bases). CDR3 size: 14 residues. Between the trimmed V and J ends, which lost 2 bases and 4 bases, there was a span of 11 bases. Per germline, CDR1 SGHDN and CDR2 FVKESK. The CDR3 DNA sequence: TGTGCCAGCAGCCAAACAGGGTTCGGAGAGACCCAGTACTTC. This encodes CASSQTGFGETQYF.

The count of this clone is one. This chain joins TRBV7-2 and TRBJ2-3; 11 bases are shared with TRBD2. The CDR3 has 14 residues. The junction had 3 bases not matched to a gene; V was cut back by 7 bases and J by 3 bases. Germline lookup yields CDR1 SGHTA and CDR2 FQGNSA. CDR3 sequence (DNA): TGTGCCAGCAAGGGGACTAGCGGAACAGATACGCAGTATTTT. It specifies CASKGTSGTDTQYF.

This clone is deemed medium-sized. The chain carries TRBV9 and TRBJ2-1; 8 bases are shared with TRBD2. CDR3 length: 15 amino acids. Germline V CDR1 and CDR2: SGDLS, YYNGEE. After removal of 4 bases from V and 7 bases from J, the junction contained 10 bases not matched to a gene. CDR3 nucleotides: TGTGCCAGCAGCCATGGAGCGGGAGTAGGTAATGAGCAGTTCTTC. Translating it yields CASSHGAGVGNEQFF.

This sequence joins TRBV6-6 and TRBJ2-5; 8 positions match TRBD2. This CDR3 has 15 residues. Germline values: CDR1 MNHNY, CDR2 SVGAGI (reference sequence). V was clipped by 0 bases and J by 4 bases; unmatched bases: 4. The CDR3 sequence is CASSYSGLAGETQYF. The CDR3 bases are TGTGCCAGCAGTTACTCCGGTCTAGCGGGAGAGACCCAGTACTTC.

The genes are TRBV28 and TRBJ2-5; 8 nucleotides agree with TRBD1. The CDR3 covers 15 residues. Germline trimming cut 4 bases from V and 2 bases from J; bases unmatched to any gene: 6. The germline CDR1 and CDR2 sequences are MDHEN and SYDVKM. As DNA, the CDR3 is TGTGCCAGCAGTTCCCGACAGGGGCTACAAGAGACCCAGTACTTC. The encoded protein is CASSSRQGLQETQYF. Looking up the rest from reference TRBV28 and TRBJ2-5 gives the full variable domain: DVKVTQSSRYLVKRTGEKVFLECVQDMDHENMFWYRQDPGLGLRLIYFSYDVKMKEKGDIPEGYSVSREKKERFSLILESASTNQTSMYLCASSSRQGLQETQYFGPGTRLLVL.

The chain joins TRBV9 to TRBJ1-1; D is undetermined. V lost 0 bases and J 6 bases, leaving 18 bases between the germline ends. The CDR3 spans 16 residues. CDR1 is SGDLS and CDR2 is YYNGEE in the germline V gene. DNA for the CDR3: TGTGCCAGCAGCGTAGCAATGGAGGGTATAAGGGCTGAAGCTTTCTTT. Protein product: CASSVAMEGIRAEAFF.

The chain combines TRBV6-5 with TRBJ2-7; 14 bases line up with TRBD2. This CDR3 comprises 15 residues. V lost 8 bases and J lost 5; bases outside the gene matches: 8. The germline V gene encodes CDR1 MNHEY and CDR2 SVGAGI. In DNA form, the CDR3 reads TGTGCCAGCGGCCCAGGGACTAGCGGGAGCAACGAGCAGTACTTC. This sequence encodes CASGPGTSGSNEQYF.

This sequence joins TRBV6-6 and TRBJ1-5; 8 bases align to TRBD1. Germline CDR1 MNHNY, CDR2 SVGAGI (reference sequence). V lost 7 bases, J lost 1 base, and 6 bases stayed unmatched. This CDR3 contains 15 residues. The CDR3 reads CASTPTGVSNQPQHF. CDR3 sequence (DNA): TGTGCCAGCACCCCGACAGGGGTAAGCAATCAGCCCCAGCATTTT.

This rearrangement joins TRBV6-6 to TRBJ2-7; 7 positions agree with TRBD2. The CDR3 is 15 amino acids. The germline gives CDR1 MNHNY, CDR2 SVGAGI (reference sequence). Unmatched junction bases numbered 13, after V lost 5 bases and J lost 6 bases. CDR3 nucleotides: TGTGCCAGCAGTCCCCCCCGAGCGGGAAATGTCGAGCAGTACTTC. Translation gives CASSPPRAGNVEQYF.

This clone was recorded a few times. CDR3 region: CASSSPGSGDRDYYEQYF. CDR3 nucleotide sequence: TGTGCCAGCAGCTCCCCAGGGAGTGGGGACAGGGATTACTACGAGCAGTACTTC. The chain uses TRBV5-4 and TRBJ2-7; 9 bases map to TRBD1. J gave up 3 bases and V 3 bases, and 16 bases lay outside the gene matches. Germline V gives CDR1 SGHNT, CDR2 YYREEE (reference sequence). The CDR3 consists of 18 residues.

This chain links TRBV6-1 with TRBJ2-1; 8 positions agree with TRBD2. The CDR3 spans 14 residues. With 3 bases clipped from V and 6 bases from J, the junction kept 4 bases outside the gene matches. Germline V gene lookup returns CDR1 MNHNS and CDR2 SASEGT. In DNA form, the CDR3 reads TGTGCCAGCAGTGAGATTAGCGGGGTCAATGAGCAGTTCTTC. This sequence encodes CASSEISGVNEQFF.

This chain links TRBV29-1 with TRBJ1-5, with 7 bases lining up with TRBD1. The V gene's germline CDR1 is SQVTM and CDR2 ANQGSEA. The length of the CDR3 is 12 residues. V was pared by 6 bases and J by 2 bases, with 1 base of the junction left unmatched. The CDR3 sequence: CSVGQGNQPQHF. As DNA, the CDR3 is TGCAGCGTCGGACAGGGCAATCAGCCCCAGCATTTT.

Here the CDR3 DNA reads TGTGCCAGCAGCTCCGGGACAGCGAACTACGAGCAGTACTTC. This sequence encodes CASSSGTANYEQYF. The rearrangement uses TRBV7-8 and TRBJ2-7; TRBD1 aligns across 7 bases. Per the germline V gene, CDR1 is SGHVS and CDR2 is FQNEAQ. With 4 bases clipped from V and 3 bases from J, the junction kept 6 bases outside the gene matches. CDR3 size: 14 residues.

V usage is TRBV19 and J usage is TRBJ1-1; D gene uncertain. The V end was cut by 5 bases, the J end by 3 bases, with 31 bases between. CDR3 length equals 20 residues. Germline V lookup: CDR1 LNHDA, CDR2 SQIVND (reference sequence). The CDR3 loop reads CASSPVYVSGGAVSHTEAFF. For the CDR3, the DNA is TGTGCCAGTAGTCCCGTTTATGTTTCTGGCGGAGCCGTGAGCCACACTGAAGCTTTCTTT.

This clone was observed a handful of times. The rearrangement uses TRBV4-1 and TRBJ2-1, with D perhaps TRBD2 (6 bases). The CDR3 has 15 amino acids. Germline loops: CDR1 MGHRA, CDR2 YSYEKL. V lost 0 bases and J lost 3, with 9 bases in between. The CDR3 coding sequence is TGCGCCAGCAGCCAAGAGGGGGGAGGCTACAATGAGCAGTTCTTC. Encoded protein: CASSQEGGGYNEQFF.

CDR3 in amino acids: CASTVQRDHYGYTF. The CDR3 DNA reads as TGTGCCAGTACAGTGCAGCGGGACCACTATGGCTACACCTTC. The chain links TRBV19 to TRBJ1-2; tentatively, D is TRBD1 (5 bases). Germline V lookup: CDR1 LNHDA, CDR2 SQIVND (reference sequence). The V end was cut by 7 bases, the J end by 3 bases, with 15 bases between. CDR3 length: 14 residues.

CDR3 amino acids: CASSQSYSGAEQFF. For the CDR3, the DNA is TGTGCCAGCAGCCAAAGTTATTCGGGTGCTGAGCAGTTCTTC. The V call is TRBV7-6, the J call TRBJ2-1; D gene unclear. V shed 5 bases and J shed 9 bases, with 17 bases lying between them. In germline, CDR1 is SGHVS, CDR2 FNYEAQ. The CDR3 length is 14 residues.

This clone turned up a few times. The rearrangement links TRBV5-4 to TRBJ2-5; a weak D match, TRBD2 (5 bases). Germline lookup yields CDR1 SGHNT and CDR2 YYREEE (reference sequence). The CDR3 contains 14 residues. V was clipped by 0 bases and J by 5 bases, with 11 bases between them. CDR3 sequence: CASSLGRGYETQYF. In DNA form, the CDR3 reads TGTGCCAGCAGCTTGGGTCGAGGGTACGAGACCCAGTACTTC.

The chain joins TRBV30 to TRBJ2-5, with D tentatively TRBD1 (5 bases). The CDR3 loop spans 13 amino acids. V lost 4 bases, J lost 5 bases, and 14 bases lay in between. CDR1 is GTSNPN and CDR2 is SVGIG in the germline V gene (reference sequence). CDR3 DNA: TGTGCCTGGAAAATATCAGGGCAGGAGACCCAGTACTTC. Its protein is CAWKISGQETQYF.

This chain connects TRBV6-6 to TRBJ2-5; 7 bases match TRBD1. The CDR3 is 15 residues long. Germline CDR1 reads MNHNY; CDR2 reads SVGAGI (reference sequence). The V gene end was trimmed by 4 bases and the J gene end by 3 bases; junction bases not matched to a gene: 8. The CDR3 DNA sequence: TGTGCCAGCAGTTTCGGACAGGCGGTAAAAGAGACCCAGTACTTC. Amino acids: CASSFGQAVKETQYF.

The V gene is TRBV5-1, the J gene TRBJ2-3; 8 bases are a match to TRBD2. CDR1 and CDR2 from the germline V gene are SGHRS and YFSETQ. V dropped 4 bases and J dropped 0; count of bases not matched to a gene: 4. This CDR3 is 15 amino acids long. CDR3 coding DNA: TGCGCCAGCAGCCTTAGCGGGGCTAGCACAGATACGCAGTATTTT. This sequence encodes CASSLSGASTDTQYF.

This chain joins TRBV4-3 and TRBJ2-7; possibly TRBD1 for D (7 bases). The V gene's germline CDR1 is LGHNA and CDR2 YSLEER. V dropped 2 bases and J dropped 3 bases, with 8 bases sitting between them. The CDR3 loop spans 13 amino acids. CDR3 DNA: TGCGCCAGCAGCCAACAGGGGGGCTACGAGCAGTACTTC. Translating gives CASSQQGGYEQYF.

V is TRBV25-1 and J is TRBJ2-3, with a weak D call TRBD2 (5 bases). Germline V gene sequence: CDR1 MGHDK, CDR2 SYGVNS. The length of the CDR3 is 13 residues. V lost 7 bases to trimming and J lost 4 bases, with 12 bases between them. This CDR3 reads CASTGSQADTQYF. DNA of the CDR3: TGTGCCAGCACTGGGAGTCAGGCAGATACGCAGTATTTT.

This chain's CDR3 is CASSQDRAGGRAFF. The CDR3 coding sequence is TGCGCCAGCAGCCAAGATCGGGCAGGGGGTAGAGCTTTCTTT. The chain couples TRBV4-1 to TRBJ1-1, with 7 bases matching TRBD1. The CDR3 extends over 14 amino acids. The V and J ends lost 0 bases and 10 bases, in that order; junction bases with no gene match: 8. Germline assignment: CDR1 MGHRA and CDR2 YSYEKL.